These T cell receptor beta chains were read from a single sample in a study of blood T cell repertoires in COVID-19. Some clones are missing from TCRdb's copy, which holds only in-frame ones; the method was immunoSEQ multiplex PCR. The repertoire consists of around 60,000 clones, with approximately 86% occurring once and the leading ten covering approximately 1.2%. Input material: peripheral blood. The receptors stem from a man between 40 and 49 years old with acute or convalescent COVID-19. The CDR3 runs from the conserved cysteine through the conserved F or W. A D gene is named only where the DNA matches it firmly. The size field is filled for only some rows; it gives once, few, many or a size class.

J	V	D	size	length	DNA	CDR3
TRBJ2-3	TRBV27	TRBD2	once	14	TGTGCCACCACGAGACGGGGGGGCACAGATACGCAGTATTTT	CATTRRGGTDTQYF
TRBJ1-1	TRBV2	NA	once	13	TGTGCCAGCGGGGCCTCCATGAACACTGAAGCTTTCTTT	CASGASMNTEAFF
TRBJ1-6	TRBV9	TRBD1	once	14	TGTGCCAGCAGCGTGGGGGACAGTTATTCACCCCTCCACTTT	CASSVGDSYSPLHF
TRBJ1-5	TRBV2	NA	NA	13	TGTGCCAGCACCCGGGGGGGCAATCAGCCCCAGCATTTT	CASTRGGNQPQHF
TRBJ2-7	TRBV5-1	NA	NA	14	TGCGCCAGCAGCTTACGGGACTTGCCATACGAGCAGTACTTC	CASSLRDLPYEQYF
TRBJ1-3	TRBV5-1	TRBD1	NA	16	TGCGCCAGCAGCTCGGGACAGCGCGACTCTGGAAACACCATATATTTT	CASSSGQRDSGNTIYF
TRBJ2-7	TRBV30	NA	NA	15	TGTGCCTGGAGTGTATCGACAGATAGCTCCTACGAGCAGTACTTC	CAWSVSTDSSYEQYF
TRBJ2-1	TRBV24-1	TRBD2	NA	15	TGTGCCACCAGTGATCAACAAACCGGGAGGAGAAAGCAGTTCTTC	CATSDQQTGRRKQFF
TRBJ1-1	TRBV10-1	TRBD1	NA	15	TGCGCCAGCAGCAGGGACAGGGGGCGCGGGACTGAAGCTTTCTTT	CASSRDRGRGTEAFF
TRBJ2-3	TRBV3-1/TRBV3-2	NA	NA	16	TGTGCCAGCAGCCAAGGGTTCGGGGGTGTCACAGATACGCAGTATTTT	CASSQGFGGVTDTQYF
TRBJ2-5	TRBV2	NA	NA	18	TGTGCCAGCAGTGATCCGGCGAGCGGCGGATGGGGTCAAGAGACCCAGTACTTC	CASSDPASGGWGQETQYF
TRBJ1-5	TRBV6-1	NA	NA	12	TGTGCCAGCAGTGAAGTGGGGGGGGCCCAGCATTTT	CASSEVGGAQHF
TRBJ1-2	TRBV6-5	NA	NA	14	TGTGCCAGCACCCCCGGACTCCGGAACTATGGCTACACCTTC	CASTPGLRNYGYTF
TRBJ1-2	TRBV6-5	NA	NA	13	TGTGCCAGCAGTCGCAGGGATCCAAGCGGCTACACCTTC	CASSRRDPSGYTF
TRBJ2-2	TRBV5-1	TRBD2	NA	17	TGCGCCAGCAGCCCCCGACGGGCTAGCGGGGGCACCGGGGAGCTGTTTTTT	CASSPRRASGGTGELFF
TRBJ2-7	TRBV30	NA	once	12	TGTGCCTGGAATCAGGGCGCCTACGAGCAGTACTTC	CAWNQGAYEQYF
TRBJ1-1	TRBV13	NA	once	13	TGTGCCAGCAGCAGAACAGGGCCCACTGAAGCTTTCTTT	CASSRTGPTEAFF
TRBJ1-1	TRBV6-1	NA	NA	14	TGTGCCAGCAGTGAAGCGCCCGGGAACACTGAAGCTTTCTTT	CASSEAPGNTEAFF
TRBJ2-7	TRBV9	NA	NA	14	TGTGCCAGCAGCGTAACGGGAGCATCCTACGAGCAGTACTTC	CASSVTGASYEQYF
TRBJ1-2	TRBV24-1	NA	NA	13	TGTGCCACCAGTGATCGGGTGGGCTATGGCTACACCTTC	CATSDRVGYGYTF
TRBJ1-2	TRBV19	NA	NA	15	TGTGCCAGTAGTATAGATGGGTCAGGGGCTCGGGGCTACACCTTC	CASSIDGSGARGYTF